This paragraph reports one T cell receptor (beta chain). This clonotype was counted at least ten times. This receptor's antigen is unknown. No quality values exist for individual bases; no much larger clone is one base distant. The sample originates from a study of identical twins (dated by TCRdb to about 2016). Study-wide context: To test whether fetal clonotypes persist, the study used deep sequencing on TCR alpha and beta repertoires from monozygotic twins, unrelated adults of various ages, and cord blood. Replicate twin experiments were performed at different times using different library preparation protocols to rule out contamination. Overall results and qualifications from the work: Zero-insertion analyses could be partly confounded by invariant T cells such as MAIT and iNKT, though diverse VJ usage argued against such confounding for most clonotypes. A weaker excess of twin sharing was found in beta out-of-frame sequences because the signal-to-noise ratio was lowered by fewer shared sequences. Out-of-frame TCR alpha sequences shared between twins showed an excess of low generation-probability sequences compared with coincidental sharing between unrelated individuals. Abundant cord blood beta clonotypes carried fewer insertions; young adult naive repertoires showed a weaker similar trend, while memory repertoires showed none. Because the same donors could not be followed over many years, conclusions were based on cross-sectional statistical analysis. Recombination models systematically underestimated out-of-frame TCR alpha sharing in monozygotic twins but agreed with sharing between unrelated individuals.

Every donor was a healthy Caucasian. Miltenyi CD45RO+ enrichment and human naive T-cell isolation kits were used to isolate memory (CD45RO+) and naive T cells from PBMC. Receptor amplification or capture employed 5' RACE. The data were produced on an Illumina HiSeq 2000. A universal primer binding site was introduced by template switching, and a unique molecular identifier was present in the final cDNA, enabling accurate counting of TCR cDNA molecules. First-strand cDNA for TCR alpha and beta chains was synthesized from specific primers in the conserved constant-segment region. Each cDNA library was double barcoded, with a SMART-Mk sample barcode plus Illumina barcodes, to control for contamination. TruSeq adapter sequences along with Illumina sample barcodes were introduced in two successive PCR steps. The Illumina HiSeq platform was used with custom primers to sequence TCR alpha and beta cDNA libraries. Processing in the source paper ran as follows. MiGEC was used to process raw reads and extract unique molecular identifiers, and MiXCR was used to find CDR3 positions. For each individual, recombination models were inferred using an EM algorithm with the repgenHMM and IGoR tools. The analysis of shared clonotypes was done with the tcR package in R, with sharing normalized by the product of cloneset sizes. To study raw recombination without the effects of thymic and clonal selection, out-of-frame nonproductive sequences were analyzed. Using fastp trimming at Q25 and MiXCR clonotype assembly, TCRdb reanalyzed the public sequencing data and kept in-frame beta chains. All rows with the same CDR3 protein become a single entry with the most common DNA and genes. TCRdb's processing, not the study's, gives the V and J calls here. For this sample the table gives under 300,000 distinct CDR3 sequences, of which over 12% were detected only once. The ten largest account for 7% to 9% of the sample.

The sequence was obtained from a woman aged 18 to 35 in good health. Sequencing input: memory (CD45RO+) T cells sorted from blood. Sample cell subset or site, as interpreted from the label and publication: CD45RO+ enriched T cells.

The CDR3 region reads CASSEGPGTEAFF. The DNA sequence follows: TGTGCCAGCAGTGAGGGCCCAGGCACTGAAGCTTTCTTT. The rearranged segments are TRBV2 and TRBJ1-1, with the D gene call left open. CDR1 and CDR2, per the germline V gene, are SNHLY and FYNNEI. At the junction V is shortened by 3 bases and J by 4 bases, with 9 bases in between. The CDR3 sequence holds 13 residues, the cysteine and phenylalanine included. Only the CDR3 DNA stays, 39 bases, in frame from base 1.